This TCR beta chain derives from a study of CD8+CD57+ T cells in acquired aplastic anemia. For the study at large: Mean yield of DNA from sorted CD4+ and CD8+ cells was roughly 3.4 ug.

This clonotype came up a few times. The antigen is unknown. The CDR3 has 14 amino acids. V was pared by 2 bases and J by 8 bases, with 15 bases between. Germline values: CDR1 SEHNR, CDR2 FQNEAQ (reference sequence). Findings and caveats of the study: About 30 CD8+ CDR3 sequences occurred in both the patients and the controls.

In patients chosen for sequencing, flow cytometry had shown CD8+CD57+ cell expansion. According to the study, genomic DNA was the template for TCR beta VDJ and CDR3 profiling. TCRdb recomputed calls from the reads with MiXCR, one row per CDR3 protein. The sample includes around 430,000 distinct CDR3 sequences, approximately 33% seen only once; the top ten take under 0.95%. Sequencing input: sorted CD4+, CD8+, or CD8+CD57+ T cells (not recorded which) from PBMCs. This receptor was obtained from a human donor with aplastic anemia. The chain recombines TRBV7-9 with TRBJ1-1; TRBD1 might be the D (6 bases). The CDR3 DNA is TGTGCCAGCAGCTTATCATGGAGGGGGGCAGAAGCTTTCTTT. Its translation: CASSLSWRGAEAFF.